This T cell receptor beta chain is from a study of T cell clonality in common variable immunodeficiency. Study observations and caveats: Common variable immunodeficiency TCR beta sequences reportedly had fewer deletions and N-nucleotide insertions.

Clones were read by immunoSEQ multiplex PCR, and TCRdb kept only the in-frame ones, dropping some. The data show some 17,000 clones, with none appearing a single time. The table lists this clone with many counts. What it recognizes is unknown. The sequenced fragment ends 3 residues before the CDR3 boundary, so the rest is inferred from the germline J gene. Germline V gene sequence: CDR1 KGHSH, CDR2 LQKENI. The CDR3 sequence is 14 residues long. J gave up 4 bases and V 3 bases, and 2 bases lay outside the gene matches. This TCR came from a human donor with common variable immunodeficiency. Sequences were obtained from peripheral blood mononuclear cells. This chain joins TRBV18 and TRBJ2-5; 10 bases agree with TRBD1. The CDR3 is CASSPGQGVETQYF. The sequenced CDR3 bases are TGTGCCAGCTCACCCGGACAGGGGGTAGAGACC. Full variable domain (remainder filled in from reference TRBV18 and TRBJ2-5): NAGVMQNPRHLVRRRGQEARLRCSPMKGHSHVYWYRQLPEEGLKFMVYLQKENIIDESGMPKERFSAEFPKEGPSILRIQQVVRGDSAAYFCASSPGQGVETQYFGPGTRLLVL.